Presented here are 13 T cell receptor beta chains from one specimen sequenced in a study of human T cells and chemical hapten exposure. Time point described: patch test 1, 2 weeks after DPC sensitization. As for treatment: therapeutic diphenylcyclopropenone sensitization with weekly scalp DPC. Someone pulled total RNA out of unfractionated whole blood. TCRdb analysed the RACE reads with MiXCR anew, one entry per CDR3 protein. Among some 43,000 distinct CDR3 sequences listed, more than 3% were seen once. Here the sequenced sample was whole blood, taken in connection with sensitization to the hapten diphenylcyclopropenone (DPC). These receptor sequences come from a man aged 45-65 years with alopecia areata. Some clones in this sample may be carry-over from other donors' samples.

This clonotype has at least ten counts. V is TRBV29-1 and J is TRBJ1-4; D may be TRBD1 (5 bases). V was cut by 5 bases and J by 5 bases, with 6 bases left in between. Germline CDR1 is SQVTM and CDR2 is ANQGSEA. The CDR3 is 11 amino acids. The CDR3 region is CSVWGNEKLFF. CDR3 nucleotide sequence: TGCAGCGTTTGGGGGAATGAAAAACTGTTTTTT.

This clonotype was detected ten times or more. The CDR3 reads CASSLVAGVGETQYF. For the CDR3, the DNA is TGCGCCAGCAGCTTGGTCGCGGGAGTAGGGGAGACCCAGTACTTC. The chain is built from TRBV5-1 and TRBJ2-5; 7 bases fit TRBD2. The CDR3 has 15 residues. Unmatched junction bases numbered 7, after V lost 0 bases and J lost 5 bases. Germline CDR1 SGHRS, CDR2 YFSETQ.

This clonotype was detected many times. The chain recombines TRBV6-5 with TRBJ2-3; 10 positions agree with TRBD2. CDR3 length equals 17 residues. V was pared by 4 bases and J by 6 bases, with 13 bases of the junction left unmatched. Per germline, CDR1 MNHEY and CDR2 SVGAGI. CDR3 in amino acids: CASSFIKSGRAIDTQYF. In DNA form, the CDR3 reads TGTGCCAGCAGTTTTATCAAAAGCGGGAGGGCCATTGATACGCAGTATTTT.

This clonotype has at least ten counts. CDR3 DNA sequence: TGCGCCAGCAGCTCCGACGGGAACTATGGCTACACCTTC. As protein: CASSSDGNYGYTF. The chain carries TRBV4-3 and TRBJ1-2; D ambiguous. Deletions cut 5 bases from V and 2 bases from J, with 9 bases between. Germline values: CDR1 LGHNA, CDR2 YSLEER. The CDR3 extends over 13 amino acids.

This clonotype was seen many times. The rearrangement links TRBV24-1 to TRBJ1-1; D is undetermined. Trimming took 3 bases from V and 0 from J, leaving 16 bases between them. Germline CDR1 KGHDR, CDR2 SFDVKD. The CDR3 is made up of 17 amino acids. CDR3 region: CATSDETWSKVNTEAFF. DNA of the CDR3: TGTGCCACCAGTGATGAGACCTGGTCGAAGGTGAACACTGAAGCTTTCTTT.

This clonotype was seen at least ten times. The V call is TRBV6-6, the J call TRBJ2-6; D remains unclear. This CDR3 is built from 15 residues. The V gene lost 5 bases and the J gene lost 0 bases, with 8 bases spanning the gap. Germline lookup yields CDR1 MNHNY and CDR2 SVGAGI (reference sequence). The CDR3 nucleotides read TGTGCCAGCAGTGCGGACCACTCTGGGGCCAACGTCCTGACTTTC. The encoded protein is CASSADHSGANVLTF.

This clonotype came up many times. The chain is built from TRBV5-4 and TRBJ2-1, with 11 positions matching TRBD2. V was clipped by 3 bases and J by 6 bases; unmatched bases: 5. The CDR3 has 15 amino acids. Germline CDR1 reads SGHNT; CDR2 reads YYREEE (reference sequence). DNA for the CDR3: TGTGCCAGCAGCTCTCCGGGACTAGCGGCCAATGAGCAGTTCTTC. Residues: CASSSPGLAANEQFF.

At least ten counts were recorded for this clonotype. The rearrangement joins TRBV28 to TRBJ2-1; D is ambiguous. CDR3 size: 16 residues. CDR1 is MDHEN and CDR2 is SYDVKM in the germline V gene. V lost 1 base, J lost 2 bases, and 12 bases lay in between. This CDR3 is CASSLSTGLAYNEQFF. The CDR3 DNA follows: TGTGCCAGCAGTTTATCAACGGGCCTTGCCTACAATGAGCAGTTCTTC. The variable domain in full, completed from reference TRBV28 and TRBJ2-1, reads DVKVTQSSRYLVKRTGEKVFLECVQDMDHENMFWYRQDPGLGLRLIYFSYDVKMKEKGDIPEGYSVSREKKERFSLILESASTNQTSMYLCASSLSTGLAYNEQFFGPGTRLTVL.

This chain joins TRBV30 and TRBJ2-2, with 7 positions matching TRBD2. The junction had 7 bases not matched to a gene; V was cut back by 4 bases and J by 5 bases. Germline V gene sequence: CDR1 GTSNPN, CDR2 SVGIG (reference sequence). The CDR3 extends over 14 amino acids. CDR3 loop: CAWTAGVRTGELFF. The CDR3 DNA is TGTGCCTGGACGGCGGGAGTACGGACCGGGGAGCTGTTTTTT.

This clonotype was recorded at least ten times. The rearrangement links TRBV27 to TRBJ2-1; D is possibly TRBD1 or TRBD2 (5 bases each). CDR3 length: 13 amino acids. Germline V CDR1 and CDR2: MNHEY, SMNVEV (reference sequence). Trimming cost V 2 bases and J 7 bases, with 9 bases left between them. The CDR3 region is CASSLRGANEQFF. CDR3 DNA: TGTGCCAGCAGTTTACGAGGGGCGAATGAGCAGTTCTTC.

The sample holds many counts of this clonotype. The genes are TRBV6-6 and TRBJ1-2, with a weak D call TRBD1 (5 bases). The CDR3 totals 16 residues. Trimming pared 0 bases from V and 3 bases from J, leaving 14 bases between. Germline loops: CDR1 MNHNY, CDR2 SVGAGI (reference sequence). CDR3 bases: TGTGCCAGCAGTTACTCGGACGGGGGGAGTTACTATGGCTACACCTTC. Amino acids: CASSYSDGGSYYGYTF.

Ten or more counts support this clonotype. This chain uses TRBV24-1 with TRBJ2-2; the D gene is possibly TRBD1 (5 bases). The CDR3 has 15 amino acids. CDR1 and CDR2 (germline): KGHDR, SFDVKD. The V end lost 3 bases, the J end lost 0 bases, and 7 bases lay between the germline ends. CDR3 bases: TGTGCCACCAGTGATGGGGCAGCGAACACCGGGGAGCTGTTTTTT. As protein: CATSDGAANTGELFF.

This clonotype was counted many times. The chain carries TRBV29-1 and TRBJ2-1; D is perhaps TRBD2 (6 bases). The CDR3 totals 15 residues. Germline V gene lookup returns CDR1 SQVTM and CDR2 ANQGSEA. V dropped 1 base and J dropped 6 bases, with 16 bases sitting between them. CDR3 loop: CSVEVYPGEGNEQFF. In DNA, the CDR3 is TGCAGCGTTGAAGTATATCCGGGAGAAGGCAATGAGCAGTTCTTC.